This T cell receptor beta chain was sequenced for a study of beta chain features in type 1 diabetes. This clone was observed at least ten times. Its antigen is currently unknown. Study-wide points: The naive, central memory and Treg TCRB repertoires of patients appeared to be more similar to one another than those of healthy donors.

The CDR3 is 13 residues long. V lost 1 base and J 10 bases, leaving 11 bases between the germline ends. The germline V gene has CDR1 SGHTA and CDR2 FQGTGA. As every portion of the isolated RNA was reverse transcribed, the sequencing read expressed TCRB transcripts. Assay used: immunoSEQ multiplex PCR; TCRdb lists only in-frame clones, some missing. Of about 210,000 clones listed, 9.5% to 13% are singletons. Sequencing was performed on central memory CD4+ T cells from blood. The genes are TRBV7-3 and TRBJ2-1; D unclear. The receptor comes from a man younger than 30 in good health. The CDR3 reads CASSLREGPEQFF. As DNA, the CDR3 is TGTGCCAGCAGCTTAAGGGAAGGCCCGGAGCAGTTCTTC.